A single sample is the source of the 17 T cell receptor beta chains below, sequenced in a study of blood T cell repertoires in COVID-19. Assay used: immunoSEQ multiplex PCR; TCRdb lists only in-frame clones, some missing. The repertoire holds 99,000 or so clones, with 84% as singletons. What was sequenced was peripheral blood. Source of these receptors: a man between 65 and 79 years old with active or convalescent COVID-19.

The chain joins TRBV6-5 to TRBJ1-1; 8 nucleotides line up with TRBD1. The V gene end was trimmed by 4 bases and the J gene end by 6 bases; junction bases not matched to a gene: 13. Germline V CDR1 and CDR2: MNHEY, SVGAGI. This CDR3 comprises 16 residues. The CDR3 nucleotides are TGTGCCAGCAGTTCCGCTAGACAGGGGCAAGGCTCTGAAGCTTTCTTT. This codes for CASSSARQGQGSEAFF.

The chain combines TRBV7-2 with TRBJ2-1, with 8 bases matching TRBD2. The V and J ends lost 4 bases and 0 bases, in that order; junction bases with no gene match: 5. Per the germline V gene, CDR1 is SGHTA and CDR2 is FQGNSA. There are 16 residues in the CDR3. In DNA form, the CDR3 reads TGTGCCAGCAGCTCGAGCGGGGGAAGCTCCTACAATGAGCAGTTCTTC. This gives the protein CASSSSGGSSYNEQFF. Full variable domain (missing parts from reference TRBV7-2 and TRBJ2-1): GAGVSQSPSNKVTEKGKDVELRCDPISGHTALYWYRQSLGQGLEFLIYFQGNSAPDKSGLPSDRFSAERTGGSVSTLTIQRTQQEDSAVYLCASSSSGGSSYNEQFFGPGTRLTVL.

CDR3 nucleotides: TGTGCCAGCAGCTTGGAAGGACTAAACAATGAGCAGTTCTTC. Its protein is CASSLEGLNNEQFF. This chain connects TRBV5-4 to TRBJ2-1, with D possibly matching TRBD2 (6 bases). This CDR3 has 14 amino acids. The V gene lost 0 bases and the J gene lost 5 bases, with 9 bases spanning the gap. Per the germline V gene, CDR1 is SGHNT and CDR2 is YYREEE (reference sequence).

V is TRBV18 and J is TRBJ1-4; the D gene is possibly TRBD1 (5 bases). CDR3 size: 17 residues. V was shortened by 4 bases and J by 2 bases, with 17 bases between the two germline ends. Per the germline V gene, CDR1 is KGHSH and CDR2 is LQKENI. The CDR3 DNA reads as TGTGCCAGCTCACTATCCCGGGGGATTCGGACTAATGAAAAACTGTTTTTT. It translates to CASSLSRGIRTNEKLFF. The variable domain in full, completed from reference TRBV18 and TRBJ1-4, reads NAGVMQNPRHLVRRRGQEARLRCSPMKGHSHVYWYRQLPEEGLKFMVYLQKENIIDESGMPKERFSAEFPKEGPSILRIQQVVRGDSAAYFCASSLSRGIRTNEKLFFGSGTQLSVL.

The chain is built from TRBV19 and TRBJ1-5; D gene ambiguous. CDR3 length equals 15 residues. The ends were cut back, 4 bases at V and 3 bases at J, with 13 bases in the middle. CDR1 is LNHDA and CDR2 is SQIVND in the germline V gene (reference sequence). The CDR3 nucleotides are TGTGCCAGTAGTAGGTCCGGGATAGTCAATCAGCCCCAGCATTTT. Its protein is CASSRSGIVNQPQHF. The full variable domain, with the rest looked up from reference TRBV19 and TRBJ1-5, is DGGITQSPKYLFRKEGQNVTLSCEQNLNHDAMYWYRQDPGQGLRLIYYSQIVNDFQKGDIAEGYSVSREKKESFPLTVTSAQKNPTAFYLCASSRSGIVNQPQHFGDGTRLSIL.

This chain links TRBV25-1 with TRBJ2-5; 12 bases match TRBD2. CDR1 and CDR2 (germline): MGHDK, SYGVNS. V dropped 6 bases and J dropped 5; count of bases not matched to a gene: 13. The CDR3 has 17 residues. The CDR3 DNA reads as TGTGCCAGCAGCGAACTAGCGGGGGGCCCTAGGGGGGAGACCCAGTACTTC. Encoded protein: CASSELAGGPRGETQYF.

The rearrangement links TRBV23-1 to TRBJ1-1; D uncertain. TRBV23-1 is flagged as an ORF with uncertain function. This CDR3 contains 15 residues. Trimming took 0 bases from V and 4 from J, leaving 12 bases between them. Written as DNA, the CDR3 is TGCGCCAGCAGTCAATCGATTACTCTTTTCACTGAAGCTTTCTTT. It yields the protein CASSQSITLFTEAFF.

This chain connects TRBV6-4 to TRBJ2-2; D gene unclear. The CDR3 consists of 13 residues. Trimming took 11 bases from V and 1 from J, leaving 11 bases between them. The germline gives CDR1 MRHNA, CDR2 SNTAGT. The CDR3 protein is CARKTENTGELFF. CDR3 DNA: TGTGCCCGTAAAACAGAGAACACCGGGGAGCTGTTTTTT.

CDR3 region: CASSIDPDRPGANVLTF. In nucleotides, the CDR3 is TGTGCCAGTAGTATAGACCCCGACAGGCCTGGGGCCAACGTCCTGACTTTC. The V and J genes are TRBV19 and TRBJ2-6, with a tentative D call TRBD1 (6 bases). The CDR3 sequence is 17 residues long. Germline V CDR1 and CDR2: LNHDA, SQIVND (reference sequence). V was cut by 0 bases and J by 2 bases, with 11 bases left in between.

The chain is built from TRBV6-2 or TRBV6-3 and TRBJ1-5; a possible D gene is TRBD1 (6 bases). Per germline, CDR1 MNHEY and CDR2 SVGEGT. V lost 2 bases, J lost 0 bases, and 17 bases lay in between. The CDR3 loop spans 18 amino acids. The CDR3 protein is CASSYEGFGTSSNQPQHF. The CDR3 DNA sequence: TGTGCCAGCAGTTACGAGGGCTTTGGGACATCTAGCAATCAGCCCCAGCATTTT.

The CDR3 DNA follows: TGTGCCAGCAGCCACATCACAGTTGCTAACTATGGCTACACCTTC. It yields the protein CASSHITVANYGYTF. The rearrangement uses TRBV5-4 and TRBJ1-2; D unclear. Per germline, CDR1 SGHNT and CDR2 YYREEE (reference sequence). The CDR3 extends over 15 amino acids. Between the trimmed V and J ends, which lost 4 bases and 0 bases, there was a span of 13 bases. The variable domain in full, completed from reference TRBV5-4 and TRBJ1-2, reads ETGVTQSPTHLIKTRGQQVTLRCSSQSGHNTVSWYQQALGQGPQFIFQYYREEENGRGNFPPRFSGLQFPNYSSELNVNALELDDSALYLCASSHITVANYGYTFGSGTRLTVV.

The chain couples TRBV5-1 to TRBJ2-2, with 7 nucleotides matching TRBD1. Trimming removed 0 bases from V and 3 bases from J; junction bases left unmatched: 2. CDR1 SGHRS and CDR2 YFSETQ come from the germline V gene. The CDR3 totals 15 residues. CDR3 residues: CASSLGQGDTGELFF. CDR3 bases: TGCGCCAGCAGCTTGGGGCAGGGGGACACCGGGGAGCTGTTTTTT.

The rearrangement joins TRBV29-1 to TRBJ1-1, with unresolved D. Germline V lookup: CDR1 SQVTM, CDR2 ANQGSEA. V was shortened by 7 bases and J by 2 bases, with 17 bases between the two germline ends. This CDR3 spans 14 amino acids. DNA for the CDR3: TGCAGCGCCGCCCCTGGGGAGGCAAACACTGAAGCTTTCTTT. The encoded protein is CSAAPGEANTEAFF. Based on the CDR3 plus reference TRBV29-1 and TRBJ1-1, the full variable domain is SAVISQKPSRDICQRGTSLTIQCQVDSQVTMMFWYRQQPGQSLTLIATANQGSEATYESGFVIDKFPISRPNLTFSTLTVSNMSPEDSSIYLCSAAPGEANTEAFFGQGTRLTVV.

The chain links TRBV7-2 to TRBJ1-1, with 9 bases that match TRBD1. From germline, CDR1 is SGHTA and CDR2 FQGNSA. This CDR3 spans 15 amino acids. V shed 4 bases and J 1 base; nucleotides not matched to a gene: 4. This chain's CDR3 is CASSSQTGGNTEAFF. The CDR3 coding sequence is TGTGCCAGCAGCTCACAGACAGGGGGGAACACTGAAGCTTTCTTT.

The CDR3 region is CAWSTGTGTNEKLFF. CDR3 DNA: TGTGCCTGGAGCACCGGGACAGGAACTAATGAAAAACTGTTTTTT. The chain employs TRBV30 and TRBJ1-4; 8 bases are shared with TRBD1. CDR1 and CDR2 (germline): GTSNPN, SVGIG (reference sequence). There are 15 residues in the CDR3. V dropped 3 bases and J dropped 1; count of bases not matched to a gene: 4.

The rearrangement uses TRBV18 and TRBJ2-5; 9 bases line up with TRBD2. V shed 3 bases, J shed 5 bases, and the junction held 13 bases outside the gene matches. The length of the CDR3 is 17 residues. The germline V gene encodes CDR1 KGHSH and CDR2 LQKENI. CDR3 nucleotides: TGTGCCAGCTCACCGAACCTAGCGGGGTTCTCGGGGGAGACCCAGTACTTC. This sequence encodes CASSPNLAGFSGETQYF. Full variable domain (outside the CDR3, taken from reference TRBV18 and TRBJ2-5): NAGVMQNPRHLVRRRGQEARLRCSPMKGHSHVYWYRQLPEEGLKFMVYLQKENIIDESGMPKERFSAEFPKEGPSILRIQQVVRGDSAAYFCASSPNLAGFSGETQYFGPGTRLLVL.

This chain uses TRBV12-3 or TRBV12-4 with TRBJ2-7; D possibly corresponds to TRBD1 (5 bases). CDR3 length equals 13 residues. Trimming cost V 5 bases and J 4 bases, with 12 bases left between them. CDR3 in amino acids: CASSGRAEYEQYF. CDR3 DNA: TGTGCCAGCAGTGGCAGGGCAGAATACGAGCAGTACTTC.